This T cell receptor (beta chain) was obtained from a study of neoadjuvant nivolumab and ipilimumab in lung cancer. Study results and limitations: From pretherapy to surgery, tumor richness and clonality rose with dual therapy. Higher pretherapy blood TCR richness went with higher resected-tumor richness.

The table lists this clone with a few counts. Its antigen remains unknown. Measured with immunoSEQ multiplex PCR; TCRdb has only the in-frame clones, and not every one. The sample has approximately 17,000 clones; about 77% are singletons. Germline assignment: CDR1 SGHTA and CDR2 FQGNSA. The CDR3 covers 12 residues. V lost 3 bases and J 4 bases, leaving 3 bases between the germline ends. This TCR came from an adult with non-small cell lung cancer. The input for sequencing was tumor tissue, taken after neoadjuvant nivolumab, alone or with ipilimumab, at or shortly before surgery. This sequence joins TRBV7-2 and TRBJ2-2; D unclear. The CDR3 DNA reads as TGTGCCAGCAGCTTTAGCACCGGGGAGCTGTTTTTT. Encoded protein: CASSFSTGELFF.